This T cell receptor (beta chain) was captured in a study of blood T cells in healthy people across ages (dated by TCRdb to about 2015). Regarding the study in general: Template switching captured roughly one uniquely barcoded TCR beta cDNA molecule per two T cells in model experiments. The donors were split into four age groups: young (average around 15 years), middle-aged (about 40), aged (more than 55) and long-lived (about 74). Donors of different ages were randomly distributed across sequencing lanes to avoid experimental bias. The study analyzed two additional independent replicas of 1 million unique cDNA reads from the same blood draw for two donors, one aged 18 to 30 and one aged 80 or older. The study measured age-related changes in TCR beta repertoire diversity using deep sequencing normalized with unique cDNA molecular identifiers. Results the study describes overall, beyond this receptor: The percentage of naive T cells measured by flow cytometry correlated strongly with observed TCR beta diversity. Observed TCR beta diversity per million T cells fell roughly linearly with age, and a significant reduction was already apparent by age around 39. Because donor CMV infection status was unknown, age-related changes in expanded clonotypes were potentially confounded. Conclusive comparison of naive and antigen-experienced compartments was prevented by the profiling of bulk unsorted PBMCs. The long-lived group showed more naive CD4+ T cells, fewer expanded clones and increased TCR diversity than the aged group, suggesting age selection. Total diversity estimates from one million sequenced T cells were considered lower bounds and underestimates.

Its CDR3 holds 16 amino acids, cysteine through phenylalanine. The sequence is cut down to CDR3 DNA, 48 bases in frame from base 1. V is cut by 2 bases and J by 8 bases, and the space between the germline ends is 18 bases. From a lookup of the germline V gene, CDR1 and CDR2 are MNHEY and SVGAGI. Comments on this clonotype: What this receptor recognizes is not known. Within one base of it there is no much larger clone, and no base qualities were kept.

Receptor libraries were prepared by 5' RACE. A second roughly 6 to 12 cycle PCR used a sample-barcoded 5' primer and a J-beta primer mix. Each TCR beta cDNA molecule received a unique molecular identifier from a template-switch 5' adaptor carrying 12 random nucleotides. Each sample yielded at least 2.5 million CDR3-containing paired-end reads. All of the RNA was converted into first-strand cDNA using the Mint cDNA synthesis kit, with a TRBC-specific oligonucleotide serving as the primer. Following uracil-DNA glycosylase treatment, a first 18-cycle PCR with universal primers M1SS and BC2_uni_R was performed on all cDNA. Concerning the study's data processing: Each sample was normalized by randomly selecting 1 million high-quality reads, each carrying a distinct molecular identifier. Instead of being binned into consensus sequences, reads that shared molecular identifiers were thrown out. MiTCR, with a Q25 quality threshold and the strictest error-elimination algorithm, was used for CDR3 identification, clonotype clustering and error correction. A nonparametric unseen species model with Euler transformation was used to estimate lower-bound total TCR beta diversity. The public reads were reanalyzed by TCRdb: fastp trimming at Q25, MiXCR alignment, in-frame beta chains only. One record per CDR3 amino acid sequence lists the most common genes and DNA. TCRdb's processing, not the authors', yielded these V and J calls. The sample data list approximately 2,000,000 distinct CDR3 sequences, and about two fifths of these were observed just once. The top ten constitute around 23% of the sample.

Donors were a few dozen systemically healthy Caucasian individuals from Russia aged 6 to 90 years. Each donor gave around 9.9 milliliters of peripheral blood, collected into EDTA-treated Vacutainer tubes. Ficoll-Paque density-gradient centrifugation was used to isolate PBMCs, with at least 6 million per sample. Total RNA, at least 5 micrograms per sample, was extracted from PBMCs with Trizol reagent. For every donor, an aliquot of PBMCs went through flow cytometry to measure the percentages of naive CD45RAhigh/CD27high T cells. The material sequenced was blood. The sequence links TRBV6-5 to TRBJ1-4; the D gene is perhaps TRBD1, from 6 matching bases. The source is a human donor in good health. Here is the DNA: TGTGCCAGCAGTTACGCTCACAGGGAGGGGTTGGAAAAACTGTTTTTT. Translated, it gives CASSYAHREGLEKLFF.